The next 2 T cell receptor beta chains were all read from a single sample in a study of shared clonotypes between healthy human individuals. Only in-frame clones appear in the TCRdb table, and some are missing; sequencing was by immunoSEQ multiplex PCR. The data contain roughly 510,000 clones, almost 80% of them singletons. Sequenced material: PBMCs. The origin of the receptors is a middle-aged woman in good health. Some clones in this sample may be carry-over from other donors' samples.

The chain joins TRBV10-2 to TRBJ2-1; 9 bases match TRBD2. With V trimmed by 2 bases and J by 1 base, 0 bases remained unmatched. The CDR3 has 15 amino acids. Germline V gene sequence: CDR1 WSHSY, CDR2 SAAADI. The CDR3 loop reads CASSETSGSYNEQFF. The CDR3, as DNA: TGCGCCAGCAGTGAGACTAGCGGGTCCTACAATGAGCAGTTCTTC.

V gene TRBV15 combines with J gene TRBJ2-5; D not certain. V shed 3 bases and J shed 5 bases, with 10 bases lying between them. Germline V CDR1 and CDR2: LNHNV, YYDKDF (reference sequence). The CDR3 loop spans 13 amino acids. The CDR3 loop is CATSSPNRETQYF. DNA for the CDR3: TGTGCCACCAGCAGCCCCAATCGGGAGACCCAGTACTTC.